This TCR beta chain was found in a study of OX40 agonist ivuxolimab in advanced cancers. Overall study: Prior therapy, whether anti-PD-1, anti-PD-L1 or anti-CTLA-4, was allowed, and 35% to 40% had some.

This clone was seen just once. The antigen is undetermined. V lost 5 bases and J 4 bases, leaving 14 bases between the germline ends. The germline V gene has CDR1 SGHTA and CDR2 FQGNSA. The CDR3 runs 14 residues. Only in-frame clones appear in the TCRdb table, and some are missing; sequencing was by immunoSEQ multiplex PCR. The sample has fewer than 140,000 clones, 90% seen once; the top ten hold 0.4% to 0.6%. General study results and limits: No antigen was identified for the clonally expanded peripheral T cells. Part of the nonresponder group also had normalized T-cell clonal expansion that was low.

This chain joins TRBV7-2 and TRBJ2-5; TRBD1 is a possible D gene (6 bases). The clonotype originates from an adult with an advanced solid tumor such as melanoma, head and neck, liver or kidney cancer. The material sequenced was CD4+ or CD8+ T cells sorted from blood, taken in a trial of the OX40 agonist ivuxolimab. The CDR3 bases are TGTGCCAGCAGCACAGGGACGACCAGAGAGACCCAGTACTTC. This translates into CASSTGTTRETQYF. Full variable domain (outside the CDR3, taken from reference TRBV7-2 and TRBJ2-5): GAGVSQSPSNKVTEKGKDVELRCDPISGHTALYWYRQSLGQGLEFLIYFQGNSAPDKSGLPSDRFSAERTGGSVSTLTIQRTQQEDSAVYLCASSTGTTRETQYFGPGTRLLVL.